This T cell receptor (beta chain) was sequenced during a study of T-cell reconstitution after alpha-beta-depleted transplantation in children. This clonotype was observed at least ten times. The TCRbeta library incorporated unique molecular identifiers. TCRdb re-called the PCR reads with MiXCR, one entry per CDR3 protein. The data show about 360,000 distinct CDR3 sequences, roughly 15% seen once. The trim removed 6 bases at V and 13 bases at J, leaving 7 bases unmatched. This CDR3 has 13 residues. The V gene's germline CDR1 is SQVTM and CDR2 ANQGSEA. The sequence was obtained from a human donor who donated a stem cell graft to a child with Fanconi anemia. The chain links TRBV29-1 to TRBJ2-1, with 15 bases fitting TRBD2. The specimen was PBMCs, collected from the stem cell graft. The CDR3 sequence is CSVVGTSGGRQFF. The CDR3 DNA reads as TGCAGCGTCGTCGGGACTAGCGGGGGGAGACAGTTCTTC.